Included here is one TCR beta chain sequence, with context. These data are taken from a study of blood T cell repertoires in COVID-19. Study as a whole: Researchers got acute and convalescent COVID-19 samples from the United States, Italy and Spain. T cells, B-cell-depleted T cells, or PBMCs supplied cDNA or gDNA.

In the original processing: Amplification from reference gene primers served as the basis for estimated nucleated cell counts. Sequencing was performed with immunoSEQ multiplex PCR; in TCRdb, only in-frame clones are kept and a portion is missing. D and trimming come from the DNA, and the V and J calls and clone size come from that table. The sample includes 240,000 or so clones, around 80% of them seen just once. The germline V gene encodes CDR1 LGHDT and CDR2 YNNKEL (reference sequence). This CDR3 region has 18 residues. J gave up 2 bases and V 2 bases, and 8 bases lay outside the gene matches. Input material: peripheral blood. The sequence was obtained from an elderly woman with acute or convalescent COVID-19. The genes are TRBV3-1 (or the pseudogene TRBV3-2) and TRBJ2-1, with TRBD1 matching over 11 bases. This CDR3 is CASSQSSRGQGAYNEQFF. In DNA, the CDR3 is TGTGCCAGCAGCCAATCTTCGAGGGGACAGGGGGCCTACAATGAGCAGTTCTTC.